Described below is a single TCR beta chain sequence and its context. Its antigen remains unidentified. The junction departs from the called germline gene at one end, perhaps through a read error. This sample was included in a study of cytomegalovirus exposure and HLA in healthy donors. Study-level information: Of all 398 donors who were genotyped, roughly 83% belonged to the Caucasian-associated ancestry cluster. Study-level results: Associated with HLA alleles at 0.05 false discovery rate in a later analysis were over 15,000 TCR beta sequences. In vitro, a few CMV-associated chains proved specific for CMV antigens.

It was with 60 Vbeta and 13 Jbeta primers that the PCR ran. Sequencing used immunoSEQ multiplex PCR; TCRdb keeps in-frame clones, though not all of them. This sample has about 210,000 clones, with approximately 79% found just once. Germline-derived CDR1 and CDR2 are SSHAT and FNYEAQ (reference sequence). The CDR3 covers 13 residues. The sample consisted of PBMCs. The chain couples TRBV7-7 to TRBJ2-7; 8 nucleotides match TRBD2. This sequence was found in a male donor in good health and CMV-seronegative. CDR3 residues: CASSSAGGSEQYF. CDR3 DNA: TGTGCTAGCAGCTCGGCGGGGGGTAGCGAGCAGTACTTC. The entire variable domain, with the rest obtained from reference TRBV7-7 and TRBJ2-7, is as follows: GAGVSQSPRYKVTKRGQDVTLRCDPISSHATLYWYQQALGQGPEFLTYFNYEAQPDKSGLPSDRFSAERPEGSISTLTIQRTEQRDSAMYRCASSSAGGSEQYFGPGTRLTVT.